This T cell receptor (beta chain) was sequenced during a study of control samples from healthy donors and cancer patients. V was clipped by 4 bases and J by 4 bases, with 22 bases between them. CDR1 is MNHEY and CDR2 is SVGEGT in the germline V gene. This CDR3 is 17 amino acids long. The repertoire was sequenced with immunoSEQ multiplex PCR; TCRdb's copy has only in-frame clones and lacks some. The sample holds over 85,000 clones, about 92% seen once. This sequence joins TRBV6-2 or TRBV6-3 and TRBJ1-2; D might be TRBD1 (6 bases). The material sequenced was blood. The source of this sequence is a woman between 18 and 29 years old in good health. CDR3 DNA: TGTGCCAGCAGTTCAACCCGACAGGCCCGCCCCTTCTATGGCTACACCTTC. Translating it yields CASSSTRQARPFYGYTF.